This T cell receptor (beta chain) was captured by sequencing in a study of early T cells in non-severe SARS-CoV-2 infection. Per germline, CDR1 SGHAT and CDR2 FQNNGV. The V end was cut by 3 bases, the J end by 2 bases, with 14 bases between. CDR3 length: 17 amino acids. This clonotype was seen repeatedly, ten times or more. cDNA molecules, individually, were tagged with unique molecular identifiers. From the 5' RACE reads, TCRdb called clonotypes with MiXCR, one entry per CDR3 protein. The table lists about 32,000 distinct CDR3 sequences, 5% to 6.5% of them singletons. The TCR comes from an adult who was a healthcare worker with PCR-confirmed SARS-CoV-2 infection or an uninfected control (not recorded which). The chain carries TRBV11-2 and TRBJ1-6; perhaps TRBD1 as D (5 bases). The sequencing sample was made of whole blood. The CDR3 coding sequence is TGTGCCAGCAGCTTCATTCCCGGGGGAACCTATAATTCACCCCTCCACTTT. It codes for CASSFIPGGTYNSPLHF. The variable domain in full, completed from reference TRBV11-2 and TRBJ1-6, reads EAGVAQSPRYKIIEKRQSVAFWCNPISGHATLYWYQQILGQGPKLLIQFQNNGVVDDSQLPKDRFSAERLKGVDSTLKIQPAKLEDSAVYLCASSFIPGGTYNSPLHFGNGTRLTVT.